Described below is a single T cell receptor (beta chain) sequence and its context. The data stem from a study of lymphopenia after photon versus proton radiotherapy. Assay: immunoSEQ multiplex PCR; the TCRdb copy retains only in-frame clones and omits some. The table has 50,000 or so clones, more than 90% seen once. Sample: peripheral blood, taken from a patient treated with photon-based radiotherapy. This TCR came from a woman between 40 and 55 years old with cholangiocarcinoma.

The CDR3 DNA follows: TGCGCCAGCAGCTTAGGGAGACCCTACGAGCAGTACTTC. Translation gives CASSLGRPYEQYF. V and J are TRBV5-1 and TRBJ2-7; D is perhaps TRBD2 (5 bases). The CDR3 sequence is 13 residues long. V lost 2 bases, J lost 2 bases, and 8 bases lay in between. CDR1 and CDR2 from the germline V gene are SGHRS and YFSETQ.